This is a list of T cell receptor beta chains from one sample in a study of T cell responses to AZD1222 COVID-19 vaccine. Sequencing used immunoSEQ multiplex PCR; TCRdb keeps in-frame clones, though not all of them. The sample holds 90,000 to 150,000 clones, 70% to 90% seen once. The sample here was peripheral blood, taken on day 0 of AZD1222 vaccination. These receptors were taken from an adult in good health. The CDR3 runs from the conserved cysteine through the conserved F or W. The D gene is left open where the match is weak. Expanded clones are given a class, and other clones once, few, many or no size at all.

cdr3_aa: CASGDQATNEKLFF
cdr3_nt: TGTGCTAGTGGAGATCAAGCAACTAATGAAAAACTGTTTTTT
v_call: TRBV12-5
d_call: NA
clone_size: NA
j_call: TRBJ1-4

cdr3_aa: CASSIFVAGHQPQHF
cdr3_nt: TGTGCCAGTAGTATCTTTGTGGCAGGGCATCAGCCCCAGCATTTT
v_call: TRBV19
d_call: NA
clone_size: NA
j_call: TRBJ1-5

cdr3_aa: CASSSPGGLKETQYF
cdr3_nt: TGTGCCAGCAGCTCGCCAGGGGGCTTGAAAGAGACCCAGTACTTC
v_call: TRBV7-2
d_call: TRBD1
clone_size: NA
j_call: TRBJ2-5

cdr3_aa: CASSRRQGTEAFF
cdr3_nt: TGTGCCAGCAGCCGACGACAGGGCACTGAAGCTTTCTTT
v_call: TRBV7-3
d_call: TRBD1
clone_size: NA
j_call: TRBJ1-1

cdr3_aa: CASSTTRLGYNEQFF
cdr3_nt: TGTGCCAGTAGTACGACTAGGTTAGGCTACAATGAGCAGTTCTTC
v_call: TRBV19
d_call: NA
clone_size: NA
j_call: TRBJ2-1

cdr3_aa: CASSDMPGQAYEQYF
cdr3_nt: TGTGCTAGCAGCGATATGCCGGGACAGGCCTACGAGCAGTACTTC
v_call: TRBV7-7
d_call: TRBD1
clone_size: NA
j_call: TRBJ2-7

cdr3_aa: CASSSGALSAEAFF
cdr3_nt: TGTGCCAGCAGCTCAGGGGCTCTCTCCGCTGAAGCTTTCTTT
v_call: TRBV11-3
d_call: NA
clone_size: NA
j_call: TRBJ1-1

cdr3_aa: CSVDRDRGLETQYF
cdr3_nt: TGCAGCGTTGATAGGGACAGGGGTTTGGAGACCCAGTACTTC
v_call: TRBV29-1
d_call: TRBD1
clone_size: NA
j_call: TRBJ2-5

cdr3_aa: CASSSMNTEAFF
cdr3_nt: TGTGCCAGCAGCTCCATGAACACTGAAGCTTTCTTT
v_call: TRBV28
d_call: NA
clone_size: NA
j_call: TRBJ1-1

cdr3_aa: CASNWANTGELFF
cdr3_nt: TGTGCCAGCAATTGGGCGAACACCGGGGAGCTGTTTTTT
v_call: TRBV28
d_call: NA
clone_size: NA
j_call: TRBJ2-2

cdr3_aa: CASSQERIQGALYNEQFF
cdr3_nt: TGTGCCAGCAGCCAAGAGCGGATCCAGGGGGCTCTTTACAATGAGCAGTTCTTC
v_call: TRBV3-1/TRBV3-2
d_call: TRBD1
clone_size: NA
j_call: TRBJ2-1

cdr3_aa: CASSLEAGYMNTEAFF
cdr3_nt: TGCGCCAGCAGCTTGGAGGCAGGTTACATGAACACTGAAGCTTTCTTT
v_call: TRBV5-1
d_call: NA
clone_size: NA
j_call: TRBJ1-1

cdr3_aa: CASSHGTYEQFF
cdr3_nt: TGTGCCAGCAGCCACGGGACTTATGAGCAGTTCTTC
v_call: TRBV7-9
d_call: NA
clone_size: NA
j_call: TRBJ2-1

cdr3_aa: CASGQGPKVEKLFF
cdr3_nt: TGTGCCAGCGGGCAGGGTCCTAAGGTCGAAAAACTGTTTTTT
v_call: TRBV2
d_call: NA
clone_size: NA
j_call: TRBJ1-4

cdr3_aa: CASSMQVDEKLFF
cdr3_nt: TGTGCCAGTAGTATGCAGGTTGATGAAAAACTGTTTTTT
v_call: TRBV19
d_call: NA
clone_size: NA
j_call: TRBJ1-4

cdr3_aa: CASSFSSGYTF
cdr3_nt: TGTGCCAGCAGTTTCTCATCCGGCTACACCTTC
v_call: TRBV5-6
d_call: NA
clone_size: once
j_call: TRBJ1-2

cdr3_aa: CASSGRQHYGYTF
cdr3_nt: TGTGCCAGCAGTGGCAGACAGCACTATGGCTACACCTTC
v_call: TRBV25-1
d_call: NA
clone_size: NA
j_call: TRBJ1-2

cdr3_aa: CASRDRNIQYF
cdr3_nt: TGTGCCAGCAGGGATCGGAACATTCAGTACTTC
v_call: TRBV12-3/TRBV12-4
d_call: NA
clone_size: NA
j_call: TRBJ2-4

cdr3_aa: CASSGGQGSPGELFF
cdr3_nt: TGTGCCAGCAGCGGGGGACAGGGGTCGCCCGGGGAGCTGTTTTTT
v_call: TRBV14
d_call: TRBD1
clone_size: NA
j_call: TRBJ2-2

cdr3_aa: CASSLPARVGEQYF
cdr3_nt: TGTGCCAGCAGTCTCCCTGCCAGGGTTGGCGAGCAGTACTTC
v_call: TRBV28
d_call: NA
clone_size: NA
j_call: TRBJ2-7

cdr3_aa: CASRPCGGGYNEQFF
cdr3_nt: TGCGCCAGCAGGCCGTGCGGGGGCGGGTACAATGAGCAGTTCTTC
v_call: TRBV23-1
d_call: NA
clone_size: NA
j_call: TRBJ2-1

cdr3_aa: CASSGDRNTEAFF
cdr3_nt: TGCGCCAGCAGTGGGGACAGGAACACTGAAGCTTTCTTT
v_call: TRBV10-1
d_call: TRBD1
clone_size: once
j_call: TRBJ1-1

cdr3_aa: CASSRREKEYF
cdr3_nt: TGTGCCAGCAGCAGAAGGGAAAAGGAGTACTTC
v_call: TRBV2
d_call: NA
clone_size: NA
j_call: TRBJ2-7